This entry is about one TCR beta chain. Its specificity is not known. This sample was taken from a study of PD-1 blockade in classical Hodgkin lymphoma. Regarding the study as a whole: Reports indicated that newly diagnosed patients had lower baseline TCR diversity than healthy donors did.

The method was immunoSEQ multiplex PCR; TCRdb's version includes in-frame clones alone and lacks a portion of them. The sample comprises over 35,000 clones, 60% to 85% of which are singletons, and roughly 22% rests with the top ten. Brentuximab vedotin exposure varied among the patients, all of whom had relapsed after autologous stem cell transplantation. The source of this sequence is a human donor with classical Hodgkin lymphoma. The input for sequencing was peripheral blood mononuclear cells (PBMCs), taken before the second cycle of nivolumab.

CDR3 region: CASSLALGYNEQFF. The CDR3 region has the DNA TGTGCCAGCAGCTTGGCTTTGGGATACAATGAGCAGTTCTTC. The chain links TRBV5-6 to TRBJ2-1; D unclear. Trimming shortened V by 0 bases and J by 4 bases, and 8 bases separated the two germline ends. The CDR3 consists of 14 residues. CDR1 is SGHDT and CDR2 is YYEEEE in the germline V gene.